These T cell receptor beta chains were read from a single sample in a study of beta chain features in type 1 diabetes. TCRdb keeps only in-frame clones here, not all; method: immunoSEQ multiplex PCR. The sample carries about 160,000 clones, less than 9.5% recorded once. The material sequenced was central memory CD4+ T cells from blood. The receptor source for this set is a young woman in good health. Both conserved end residues are part of each CDR3. Each record gives: clone size, J gene, V gene, D gene, CDR3 DNA, CDR3 protein. D genes are given only for firm matches. Only part of the rows carry a size: once, few, many, or a class if the clone is expanded.

>NA|TRBJ2-1|TRBV27|NA
TGTGCCAGCAGTGCTTACCGGGACTTCAGCTCCTACAATGAGCAGTTCTTC
CASSAYRDFSSYNEQFF
>NA|TRBJ2-1|TRBV6-6|TRBD2
TGTGCCAGCAGCTCTCCGACTAGCGGGATGCCCAATGAGCAGTTCTTC
CASSSPTSGMPNEQFF
>NA|TRBJ2-4|TRBV30|TRBD1
TGTGCCTGGGCAGGGGGCTTTGGGAACATTCAGTACTTC
CAWAGGFGNIQYF
>NA|TRBJ2-5|TRBV5-1|NA
TGCGCCAGCAGCCCCAGATTTGAGACCCAGTACTTC
CASSPRFETQYF
>NA|TRBJ1-4|TRBV27|NA
TGTGCCAGCAGTTTAAAGACGAGGAGAGGGGGTGAAAAACTGTTTTTT
CASSLKTRRGGEKLFF
>few|TRBJ2-3|TRBV30|NA
TGTGCCTGGACTCGGGGGGCGACCCGCACAGATACGCAGTATTTT
CAWTRGATRTDTQYF
>few|TRBJ1-4|TRBV2|NA
TGTGCCAGCGACAGACCAACTAATGAAAAACTGTTTTTT
CASDRPTNEKLFF
>few|TRBJ2-5|TRBV2|TRBD2
TGTGCCAGTCTACGCCTAGCGGGACAAGAGACCCAGTACTTC
CASLRLAGQETQYF
>NA|TRBJ1-2|TRBV5-1|TRBD1
TGCGCCAGCATAGAGGGACAGGGACGGAGCTACACCTTC
CASIEGQGRSYTF
>few|TRBJ2-1|TRBV30|NA
TGTGCCTGGAGTGTACTTTGGCGGGCACACGAGGGTGAGCAGTTCTTC
CAWSVLWRAHEGEQFF
>few|TRBJ2-7|TRBV30|NA
TGTGCCTGGAGTCCCATCCTCCAGGGCTACGAGCAGTACTTC
CAWSPILQGYEQYF
>few|TRBJ2-1|TRBV21-1|NA
TGTGCCAGCACCCCTCAGTTCTTC
CASTPQFF
>NA|TRBJ1-5|TRBV7-2|NA
TGTGCCAGCAGCTTAGCTAGACAATGGAATCAGCCCCAGCATTTT
CASSLARQWNQPQHF
>NA|TRBJ2-7|TRBV5-1|NA
TGCGCCAGCAGCTTGGGGGGGGTCGCCTCCTACGAGCAGTACTTC
CASSLGGVASYEQYF
>few|TRBJ2-2|TRBV11-2|TRBD2
TGTGCCAGCAGCCGCGGGGGACTAGCTAACACCGGGGAGCTGTTTTTT
CASSRGGLANTGELFF
>NA|TRBJ2-7|TRBV4-3|TRBD1
TGCGCCAGCAGCCAACTAACAGGGGGTACCTACGAGCAGTACTTC
CASSQLTGGTYEQYF
>NA|TRBJ1-2|TRBV7-2|NA
TGTGCCAGCAGCTTAATGGGGCAAGGAAATGGCTACACCTTC
CASSLMGQGNGYTF